The present T cell receptor beta chain was sequenced within a study of blood T cell repertoires in COVID-19. Across the study: Material from acute and convalescent COVID-19 was sourced from the United States, Italy and Spain.

Trimming cost V 2 bases and J 11 bases, with 9 bases left between them. The CDR3 is made up of 12 amino acids. Seattle patients were enrolled while actively infected and followed longitudinally. Assay: immunoSEQ multiplex PCR; the TCRdb copy retains only in-frame clones and omits some. Here the sample spans around 280,000 clones, roughly nine tenths being singletons. Sequenced input: peripheral blood. This TCR came from a young woman with COVID-19, enrolled during active disease. The rearrangement links TRBV12-3 or TRBV12-4 to TRBJ1-4; D gene ambiguous. CDR3 in amino acids: CASSLQRYKLFF. The CDR3 DNA reads as TGTGCCAGCAGTTTACAACGGTATAAACTGTTTTTT.